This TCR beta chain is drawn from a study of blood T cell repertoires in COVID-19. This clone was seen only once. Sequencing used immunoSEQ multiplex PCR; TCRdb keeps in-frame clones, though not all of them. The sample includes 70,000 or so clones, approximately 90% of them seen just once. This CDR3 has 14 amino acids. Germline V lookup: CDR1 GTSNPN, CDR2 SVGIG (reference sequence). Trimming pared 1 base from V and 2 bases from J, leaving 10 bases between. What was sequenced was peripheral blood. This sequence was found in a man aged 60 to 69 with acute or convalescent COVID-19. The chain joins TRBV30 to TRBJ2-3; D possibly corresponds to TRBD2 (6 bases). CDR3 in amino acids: CAWSGRRDTDTQYF. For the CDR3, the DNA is TGTGCCTGGAGTGGGCGGCGGGACACAGATACGCAGTATTTT.